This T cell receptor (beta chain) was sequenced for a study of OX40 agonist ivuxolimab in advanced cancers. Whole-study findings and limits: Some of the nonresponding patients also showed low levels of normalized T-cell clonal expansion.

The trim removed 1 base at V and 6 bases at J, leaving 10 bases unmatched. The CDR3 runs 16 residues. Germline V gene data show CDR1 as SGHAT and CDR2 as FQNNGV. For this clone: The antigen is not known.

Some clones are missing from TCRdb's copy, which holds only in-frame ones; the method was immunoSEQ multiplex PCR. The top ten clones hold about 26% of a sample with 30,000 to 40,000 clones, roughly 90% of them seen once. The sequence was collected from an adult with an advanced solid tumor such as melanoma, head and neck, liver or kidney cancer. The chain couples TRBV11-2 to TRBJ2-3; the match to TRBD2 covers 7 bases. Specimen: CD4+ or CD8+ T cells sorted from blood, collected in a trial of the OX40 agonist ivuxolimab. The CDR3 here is CASSLGGGGGRDTQYF. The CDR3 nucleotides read TGTGCCAGCAGCTTAGGGGGCGGGGGAGGCAGGGATACGCAGTATTTT. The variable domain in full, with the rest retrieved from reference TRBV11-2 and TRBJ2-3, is EAGVAQSPRYKIIEKRQSVAFWCNPISGHATLYWYQQILGQGPKLLIQFQNNGVVDDSQLPKDRFSAERLKGVDSTLKIQPAKLEDSAVYLCASSLGGGGGRDTQYFGPGTRLTVL.